One and the same sample provided the 15 T cell receptor beta chains below, sequenced in a study of blood T cells in healthy people across ages. A second about 7 to 11 cycle PCR used barcoded and J-beta primers. TCRdb ran MiXCR on the 5' RACE reads and lists one entry per CDR3 protein. The sample yields about 730,000 distinct CDR3 sequences, around 40% seen once. Sequenced input: blood. These receptor sequences come from a woman aged 55-69 years in good health.

This clonotype has a count of ten or more. A much larger clone sits a single nucleotide away, making a read error possible. The CDR3 DNA sequence: TGCAGTGCTAGAGGAGAGCGGGAGGGCCGCGGCAATGAGCAGTACTTC. This sequence encodes CSARGEREGRGNEQYF. The chain joins TRBV20-1 to TRBJ2-5; TRBD2 agrees at 10 bases. The CDR3 is 16 amino acids. Germline CDR1 DFQATT, CDR2 SNEGSKA (reference sequence). The V segment lost 1 base and the J segment 11 bases; nucleotides outside the gene matches: 16.

Ten or more counts support this clonotype. The chain links TRBV27 to TRBJ2-3; 11 bases are shared with TRBD2. CDR1 is MNHEY and CDR2 is SMNVEV in the germline V gene (reference sequence). The CDR3 is 15 residues long. Trimming at V came to 2 bases and at J to 6 bases, leaving 4 bases not matched to a gene. The CDR3 region has the DNA TGTGCCAGCAGTTTAACAGGGACTAGCGGCGATACGCAGTATTTT. Translating gives CASSLTGTSGDTQYF.

The chain couples TRBV27 to TRBJ2-1; D not certain. CDR3 length: 16 amino acids. Germline V CDR1 and CDR2: MNHEY, SMNVEV (reference sequence). V was clipped by 5 bases and J by 0 bases, with 14 bases between them. The chain's CDR3 is CASSHKTWDSYNEQFF. The CDR3 DNA reads TGTGCCAGCAGTCATAAAACCTGGGACTCCTACAATGAGCAGTTCTTC.

The V call is TRBV29-1, the J call TRBJ2-3; 7 bases map to TRBD1. The CDR3 extends over 13 amino acids. V was pared by 4 bases and J by 2 bases, with 3 bases of the junction left unmatched. Germline V CDR1 and CDR2: SQVTM, ANQGSEA. CDR3 in DNA: TGCAGCGTTGGACAGGGATTCACAGATACGCAGTATTTT. This sequence encodes CSVGQGFTDTQYF.

This clonotype was seen many times. The rearrangement links TRBV7-3 to TRBJ2-3; a weak D match, TRBD2 (5 bases). Trimming took 1 base from V and 1 from J, leaving 6 bases between them. There are 14 residues in the CDR3. Germline CDR1 is SGHTA and CDR2 is FQGTGA. CDR3 DNA: TGTGCCAGCAGCTTAAATAGCGGCACAGATACGCAGTATTTT. As protein: CASSLNSGTDTQYF.

The rearrangement links TRBV28 to TRBJ2-1, with D perhaps TRBD1 (6 bases). Deletions cut 10 bases from V and 6 bases from J, with 13 bases between. CDR1 and CDR2 from the germline V gene are MDHEN and SYDVKM. This CDR3 spans 12 amino acids. The CDR3 loop is CATSAQGNEQFF. The CDR3 DNA reads as TGTGCCACCTCGGCACAGGGCAATGAGCAGTTCTTC.

The rearrangement links TRBV6-2 or TRBV6-3 to TRBJ2-3; D gene unclear. The CDR3 consists of 11 residues. Between the trimmed V and J ends, which lost 2 bases and 6 bases, there was a span of 3 bases. Germline V CDR1 and CDR2: MNHEY, SVGEGT. The CDR3 nucleotides are TGTGCCAGCAGTTACAAGGATACGCAGTATTTT. Translated, it gives CASSYKDTQYF.

Regarding this clonotype: Being one base from a much bigger clone, this may be a read error. The chain carries TRBV29-1 and TRBJ2-1, with 13 bases that match TRBD2. Per the germline V gene, CDR1 is SQVTM and CDR2 is ANQGSEA. The CDR3 extends over 17 amino acids. The CDR3 DNA is TGCGGCGTTGAGGGTGCGGGGACTAGCGGGACGTACAATGAGCAGTTCTTC. Protein: CGVEGAGTSGTYNEQFF.

Only a few counts were recorded for this clonotype. The genes are TRBV20-1 and TRBJ2-7; D is perhaps TRBD2 (5 bases). The germline V gene has CDR1 DFQATT and CDR2 SNEGSKA (reference sequence). CDR3 size: 14 residues. The V end lost 2 bases, the J end lost 2 bases, and 13 bases lay between the germline ends. CDR3: CSARTSSLPYEQYF. The CDR3 bases are TGCAGTGCTAGAACATCTAGCTTACCCTACGAGCAGTACTTC.

This clonotype was observed once. V usage is TRBV7-2 and J usage is TRBJ1-1; no firm D call. Trimming removed 4 bases at V and 1 base at J, with 16 bases between. This CDR3 has 16 residues. CDR1 is SGHTA and CDR2 is FQGNSA in the germline V gene. The DNA of the CDR3 is TGTGCCAGCAGCTCCCAACCACAGAGGGCGAACACTGAAGCTTTCTTT. Translated: CASSSQPQRANTEAFF.

This clonotype was recorded once. The V call is TRBV12-3 or TRBV12-4, the J call TRBJ2-7; D is unclear. V was trimmed by 6 bases and J by 7 bases, leaving 10 bases between them. This CDR3 has 11 residues. CDR3 DNA: TGTGCCAGCAGGTCCGGATTTGAGCAGTACTTC. It codes for CASRSGFEQYF.

J is TRBJ2-5 and V is TRBV29-1; D not certain. The CDR3 has 14 amino acids. Trimming removed 5 bases from V and 11 bases from J, with 24 bases in between. The germline CDR1 and CDR2 sequences are SQVTM and ANQGSEA. This CDR3 is CSVSRALQGTEQYF. As DNA, the CDR3 is TGCAGCGTTTCCCGCGCACTACAAGGTACTGAGCAGTACTTC.

The chain couples TRBV6-5 to TRBJ2-2; D possibly corresponds to TRBD2 (5 bases). The CDR3 length is 14 residues. V lost 8 bases, J lost 6 bases, and 16 bases lay in between. Germline CDR1 and CDR2: MNHEY and SVGAGI. DNA of the CDR3: TGTGCCAGCGGGTCCCCACTTAGCGCCGGGGAGCTGTTTTTT. Amino acid sequence: CASGSPLSAGELFF.

This clonotype was recorded at least ten times. This sequence joins TRBV20-1 and TRBJ2-1; 8 nucleotides line up with TRBD2. This CDR3 spans 14 amino acids. Germline lookup yields CDR1 DFQATT and CDR2 SNEGSKA (reference sequence). The ends lost 5 bases at V and 0 bases at J; junction bases unmatched: 3. The CDR3 protein is CSAQSGSSYNEQFF. The CDR3 DNA reads as TGCAGTGCTCAAAGCGGGAGCTCCTACAATGAGCAGTTCTTC.

The CDR3, as DNA: TGTGCCAGCAGTGATTCCCCCGGGATACAACAGTACTTC. It is translated as CASSDSPGIQQYF. The chain couples TRBV6-4 to TRBJ2-5; TRBD2 is a possible D gene (5 bases). Trimming removed 3 bases from V and 11 bases from J, with 16 bases in between. CDR3 length: 13 residues. In germline, CDR1 is MRHNA, CDR2 SNTAGT.